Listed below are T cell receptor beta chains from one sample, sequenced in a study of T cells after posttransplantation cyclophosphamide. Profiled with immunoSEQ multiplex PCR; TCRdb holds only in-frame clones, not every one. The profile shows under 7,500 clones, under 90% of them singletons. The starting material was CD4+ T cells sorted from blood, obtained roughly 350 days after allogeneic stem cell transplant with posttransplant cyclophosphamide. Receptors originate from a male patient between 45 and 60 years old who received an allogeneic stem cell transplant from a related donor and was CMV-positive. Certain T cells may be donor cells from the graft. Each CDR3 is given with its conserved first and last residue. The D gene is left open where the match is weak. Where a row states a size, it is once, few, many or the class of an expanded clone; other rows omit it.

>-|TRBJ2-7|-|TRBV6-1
CAGQRRVTYEQYF
TGTGCCGGCCAGAGACGGGTGACCTACGAGCAGTACTTC
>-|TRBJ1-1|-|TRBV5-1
CASSLGSRARIAEAFF
TGCGCCAGCAGCTTGGGATCCAGGGCAAGGATCGCTGAAGCTTTCTTT
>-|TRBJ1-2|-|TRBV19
CASSIVQGGARGNYGYTF
TGTGCCAGTAGTATAGTTCAGGGAGGAGCCCGAGGGAACTATGGCTACACCTTC
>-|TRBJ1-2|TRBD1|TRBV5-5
CASSRQTGTGPNYGYTF
TGTGCCAGCAGCCGTCAGACCGGGACAGGGCCTAACTATGGCTACACCTTC
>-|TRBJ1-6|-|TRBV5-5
CASSFGGGDSPLHF
TGTGCCAGCAGCTTTGGCGGGGGTGATTCACCCCTCCACTTT
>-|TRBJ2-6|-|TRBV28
CASSLPGPGANVLTF
TGTGCCAGCAGTTTACCGGGTCCCGGGGCCAACGTCCTGACTTTC
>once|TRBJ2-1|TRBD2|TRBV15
CATSRVGGRTYNEQFF
TGTGCCACCAGCAGAGTAGGCGGGAGGACTTACAATGAGCAGTTCTTC
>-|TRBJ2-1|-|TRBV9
CASSGRGRDAYNEQFF
TGTGCCAGCAGCGGCAGAGGGCGGGATGCCTACAATGAGCAGTTCTTC
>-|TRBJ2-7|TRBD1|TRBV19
CASSIGGQGISSYEQYF
TGTGCCAGTAGTATAGGGGGACAGGGAATTTCCTCCTACGAGCAGTACTTC
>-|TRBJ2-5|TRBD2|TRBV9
CASSVQAGVTETQYF
TGTGCCAGCAGCGTACAGGCGGGAGTAACGGAGACCCAGTACTTC
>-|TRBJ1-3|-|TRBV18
CASSEGGGNTIYF
TGTGCCAGCTCAGAGGGAGGAGGAAACACCATATATTTT
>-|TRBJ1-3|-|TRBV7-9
CASSLTVGNTIYF
TGTGCCAGCAGCTTAACAGTGGGAAACACCATATATTTT
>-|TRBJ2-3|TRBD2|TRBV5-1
CASSVAGVDTQYF
TGCGCCAGCAGCGTGGCGGGGGTAGATACGCAGTATTTT
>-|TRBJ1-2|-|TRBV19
CASSQQGPNGYTF
TGTGCCAGTAGCCAACAGGGTCCTAACGGCTACACCTTC
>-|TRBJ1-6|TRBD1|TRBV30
CAWSPGTGGRFNSPLHF
TGTGCCTGGAGCCCGGGGACAGGGGGTCGGTTTAATTCACCCCTCCACTTT
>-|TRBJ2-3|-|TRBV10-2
CASSEQSTDTQYF
TGCGCCAGCAGTGAACAGAGCACAGATACGCAGTATTTT
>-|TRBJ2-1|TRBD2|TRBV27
CASTLTGHSGLDFLNEQFF
TGTGCCAGCACATTAACGGGACATTCGGGACTAGATTTCTTGAATGAGCAGTTCTTC
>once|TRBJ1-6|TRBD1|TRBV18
CASSPRAGGASDNSPLHF
TGTGCCAGCTCACCGCGAGCAGGGGGCGCTTCGGACAATTCACCCCTCCACTTT
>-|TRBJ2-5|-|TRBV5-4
CASSRSMETQYF
TGTGCCAGCAGCCGTTCTATGGAGACCCAGTACTTC
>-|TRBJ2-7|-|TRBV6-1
CASSEPRATYEQYF
TGTGCCAGCAGTGAACCCAGGGCGACCTACGAGCAGTACTTC
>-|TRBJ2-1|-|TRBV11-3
CASSLDHLQGTNEQFF
TGTGCCAGCAGCTTAGATCATCTCCAGGGAACGAATGAGCAGTTCTTC
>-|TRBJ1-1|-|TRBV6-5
CASKPRENTEAFF
TGTGCCAGCAAGCCCAGGGAGAACACTGAAGCTTTCTTT
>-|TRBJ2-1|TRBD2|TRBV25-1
CASRPGLRSDEQFF
TGTGCCAGCAGACCGGGACTAAGGTCCGATGAGCAGTTCTTC
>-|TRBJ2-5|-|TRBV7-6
CASSLVVGSQETQYF
TGTGCCAGCAGCTTAGTTGTGGGCTCTCAAGAGACCCAGTACTTC
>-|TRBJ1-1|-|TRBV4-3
CASSQHLYQAGAAEAFF
TGCGCCAGCAGCCAACATCTATATCAAGCAGGGGCAGCTGAAGCTTTCTTT
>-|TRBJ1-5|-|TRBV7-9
CASSSRGGDQPQHF
TGTGCCAGCAGCTCTAGGGGAGGCGATCAGCCCCAGCATTTT
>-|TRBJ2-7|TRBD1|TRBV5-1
CASSGQGATYEQYF
TGCGCCAGCAGCGGCCAGGGGGCCACCTACGAGCAGTACTTC
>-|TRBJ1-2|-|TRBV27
CASSSPSGVPHYGYTF
TGTGCCAGCAGTTCGCCGTCAGGGGTCCCACACTATGGCTACACCTTC
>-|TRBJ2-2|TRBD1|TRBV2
CASNSRGLATGELFF
TGTGCCAGCAATAGCAGGGGGCTAGCCACCGGGGAGCTGTTTTTT
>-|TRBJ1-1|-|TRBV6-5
CASRPQGPGAFF
TGTGCCAGCAGACCCCAGGGGCCGGGAGCTTTCTTT
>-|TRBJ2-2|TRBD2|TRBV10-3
CAIKGTSGRNTGELFF
TGTGCCATTAAAGGGACTAGCGGAAGAAACACCGGGGAGCTGTTTTTT
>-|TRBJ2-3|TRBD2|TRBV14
CASSRVRLAGSTDTQYF
TGTGCCAGCAGCCGGGTCAGACTAGCGGGTAGCACAGATACGCAGTATTTT